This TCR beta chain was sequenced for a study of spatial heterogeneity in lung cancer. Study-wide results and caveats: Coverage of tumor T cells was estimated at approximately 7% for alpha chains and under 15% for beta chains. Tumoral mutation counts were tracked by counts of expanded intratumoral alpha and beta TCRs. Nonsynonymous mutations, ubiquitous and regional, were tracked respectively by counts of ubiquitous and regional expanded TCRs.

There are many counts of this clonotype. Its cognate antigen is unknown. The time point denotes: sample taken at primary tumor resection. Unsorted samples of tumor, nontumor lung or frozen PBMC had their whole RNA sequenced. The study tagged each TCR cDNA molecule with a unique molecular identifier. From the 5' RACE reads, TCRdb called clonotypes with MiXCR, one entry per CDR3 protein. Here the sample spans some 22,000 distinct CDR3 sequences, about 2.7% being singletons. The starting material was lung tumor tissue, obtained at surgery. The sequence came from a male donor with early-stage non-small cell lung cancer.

CDR3 in amino acids: CASSLISTTSTDTQYF. CDR3 DNA: TGCGCCAGCAGCTTGATAAGTACAACTAGCACAGATACGCAGTATTTT. The chain carries TRBV5-1 and TRBJ2-3, with unresolved D. The germline V and J ends were trimmed by 1 base and 0 bases, with 12 bases remaining between them. The CDR3 is 16 residues long. The germline V gene has CDR1 SGHRS and CDR2 YFSETQ.